This T cell receptor (beta chain) was documented in a study of CD8+CD57+ T cells in acquired aplastic anemia. The V gene end was trimmed by 5 bases and the J gene end by 5 bases; junction bases not matched to a gene: 3. The CDR3 sequence is 13 residues long. This clonotype was seen at least ten times. Patients picked for sequencing had shown CD8+CD57+ cell expansion detected by flow cytometry. Severe acquired aplastic anemia was present in all patients. The study profiled TCR beta VDJ and CDR3 using genomic DNA as template. MiXCR was run by TCRdb on the reads, yielding one entry per CDR3 protein. This sample has approximately 200,000 distinct CDR3 sequences, with about half found just once.

The source of this sequence is a human donor with aplastic anemia. Input material: sorted CD4+, CD8+, or CD8+CD57+ T cells (not recorded which) from PBMCs. The gene calls are TRBV12-3 or TRBV12-4 and TRBJ2-3; 8 nucleotides match TRBD1. The CDR3 region is CASSTGTGDTQYF. Here the CDR3 DNA reads TGTGCCAGCAGTACCGGGACAGGAGATACGCAGTATTTT.